This entry lists 10 T cell receptor beta chains sequenced from one sample in a study of T cells in Graves' hyperthyroidism and ophthalmopathy. Authors of the study amplified TCR beta CDR3 regions from RNA transcripts. During a first-round RT-PCR of the TCR CDR3, the HTBI primer set was used. TCRdb processed the multiplex PCR reads anew with MiXCR; each CDR3 protein has one entry. The table lists 390,000 or so distinct CDR3 sequences, around 15% of them singletons, with less than 15% in the top ten. The sample was blood. These receptors all come from a man younger than 35 with Graves' ophthalmopathy.

Ten or more counts support this clonotype. This rearrangement joins TRBV29-1 to TRBJ1-1, with D unclear. The CDR3 has 13 amino acids. Trimming took off 6 bases at V and 5 bases at J, with 16 bases between the two ends. From germline, CDR1 is SQVTM and CDR2 ANQGSEA. CDR3 sequence reads: CSVSHWVRTEAFF. CDR3 bases: TGCAGCGTCTCCCATTGGGTCCGTACTGAAGCTTTCTTT.

CDR3 DNA sequence: TGTGCCTGGAGTGAACATGGCTACACCTTC. Protein: CAWSEHGYTF. The chain employs TRBV30 and TRBJ1-2; D gene ambiguous. The germline V and J ends were trimmed by 1 base and 6 bases, with 3 bases remaining between them. Germline loops: CDR1 GTSNPN, CDR2 SVGIG (reference sequence). The CDR3 loop spans 10 amino acids.

This clonotype was observed at least ten times. The rearrangement links TRBV18 to TRBJ2-7; D uncertain. Trimming took 8 bases from V and 0 from J, leaving 11 bases between them. The CDR3 has 13 residues. Germline lookup yields CDR1 KGHSH and CDR2 LQKENI. The CDR3 loop reads CASSPRSSYEQYF. In DNA form, the CDR3 reads TGTGCCAGCAGCCCGAGGAGCTCCTACGAGCAGTACTTC.

This clonotype showed up many times. V gene TRBV6-1 combines with J gene TRBJ2-4; the D gene is possibly TRBD1 (6 bases). V dropped 0 bases and J dropped 6 bases, with 18 bases sitting between them. The CDR3 is made up of 17 amino acids. Looked up from germline, CDR1 is MNHNS and CDR2 is SASEGT. The CDR3 loop is CASSEALRGQGRNIQYF. The DNA of the CDR3 is TGTGCCAGCAGTGAAGCGCTTCGGGGTCAGGGGAGAAACATTCAGTACTTC.

This clonotype was observed a handful of times. The chain carries TRBV9 and TRBJ2-4, with D perhaps TRBD1 (5 bases). This CDR3 has 15 residues. V lost 2 bases, J lost 4 bases, and 13 bases lay in between. The germline gives CDR1 SGDLS, CDR2 YYNGEE. The CDR3 region has the DNA TGTGCCAGCAGCGTCGGATGGGGCGAGAAAAACATTCAGTACTTC. Residues: CASSVGWGEKNIQYF.

This clonotype was picked up a small number of times. This chain joins TRBV19 and TRBJ2-1; 9 bases map to TRBD2. This CDR3 region has 15 residues. Germline V CDR1 and CDR2: LNHDA, SQIVND (reference sequence). V shed 1 base and J 10 bases; nucleotides not matched to a gene: 8. The CDR3 sequence: CASSIGIAGDVEQFF. The CDR3 region has the DNA TGTGCCAGTAGTATAGGGATAGCGGGAGATGTAGAGCAGTTCTTC.

At least ten counts were recorded for this clonotype. The chain couples TRBV11-3 to TRBJ2-5; D not resolved. The CDR3 runs 16 residues. Trimming removed 2 bases at V and 3 bases at J, with 16 bases between. Germline CDR1 is SGHNT and CDR2 is YENEEA. Here the CDR3 DNA reads TGTGCCAGCAGCTTAATTGGCACGCTCTCAAAAGAGACCCAGTACTTC. Encoded protein: CASSLIGTLSKETQYF.

The chain carries TRBV9 and TRBJ2-5; 10 nucleotides align to TRBD2. This CDR3 contains 15 residues. Germline V CDR1 and CDR2: SGDLS, YYNGEE. V lost 2 bases and J lost 5; bases outside the gene matches: 6. DNA for the CDR3: TGTGCCAGCAGCGTGAGTAGCGGGGGGTACGAGACCCAGTACTTC. This encodes CASSVSSGGYETQYF.

This clonotype was observed many times. This chain joins TRBV5-6 and TRBJ2-5; no clear D. In germline, CDR1 is SGHDT, CDR2 YYEEEE. The germline V and J ends were trimmed by 7 bases and 5 bases, with 9 bases remaining between them. The CDR3 covers 11 residues. In DNA form, the CDR3 reads TGTGCCAGCGTACGCCAGGAGACCCAGTACTTC. It translates to CASVRQETQYF.

In its sample, this clonotype was seen a few times. This chain joins TRBV7-6 and TRBJ1-5; 10 positions agree with TRBD1. The CDR3 loop spans 16 amino acids. From germline, CDR1 is SGHVS and CDR2 FNYEAQ. V shed 5 bases and J 3 bases; nucleotides not matched to a gene: 7. The CDR3 here is CASSAGQGNNNQPQHF. Here the CDR3 DNA reads TGTGCCAGCAGCGCGGGACAGGGGAATAACAATCAGCCCCAGCATTTT. The whole variable domain, filled in from reference TRBV7-6 and TRBJ1-5, reads GAGVSQSPRYKVTKRGQDVALRCDPISGHVSLYWYRQALGQGPEFLTYFNYEAQQDKSGLPNDRFSAERPEGSISTLTIQRTEQRDSAMYRCASSAGQGNNNQPQHFGDGTRLSIL.